This record looks at one T cell receptor beta chain sequence and its context. This clonotype came up many times. The antigen this receptor binds is unknown. No quality values exist for individual bases; no much larger clone is one base distant. This specimen belongs to a study of CD8 T cells in ankylosing spondylitis (dated by TCRdb to between 2016 and 2019). Context from the whole study: The study profiled T cell receptor beta repertoires in healthy donors and ankylosing spondylitis patients to find disease-linked TCR variants. In total, the full study cohort was made up of over a hundred healthy donors and roughly 27 ankylosing spondylitis patients. Peripheral blood was sampled, and synovial fluid was also collected from ankylosing spondylitis patients. The full study reports these points: A CD8+ phenotype was shown by the disease-linked clones, which were found at relatively low frequencies in peripheral blood. According to the report, matched synovial fluid samples from ankylosing spondylitis patients were significantly enriched for the disease-linked clones. A TCR beta motif made up of under ten highly homologous amino acid variants appeared to be characteristic of blood from ankylosing spondylitis patients. Some TCR beta motif variants had previously been reported in synovial fluid and blood of reactive arthritis patients, which suggested common disease-initiation mechanisms.

The reads were generated on an Illumina HiSeq 2500. Quantitative 5'-RACE with molecular barcodes was the method used to prepare the TCR beta libraries. Turning to the authors' computational methods: Disease-linked TCR variants were identified with a new computational method built on a probabilistic model of VDJ rearrangement. TCRdb applied fastp at Q25 and MiXCR to the public reads, then kept only in-frame beta chains. Each CDR3 protein gets just one entry, which takes the most common genes and DNA from the rows behind it. The V and J calls, along with clone size, are taken from TCRdb and not from the paper's own processing. The sample data list about 140,000 distinct CDR3 sequences, and 7% to 9% of these were observed just once. The ten largest clones capture 7.3% of the sample. For each ankylosing spondylitis patient, the synovial fluid sample was matched to a blood sample from that same patient.

V sheds 2 bases and J sheds 4 bases, leaving 11 bases between their ends. Measured from the cysteine to the phenylalanine, the CDR3 is 13 residues long. Here the CDR3 DNA is all that survives: 39 bases in frame from base 1. The germline V gene supplies CDR1 SQVTM and CDR2 ANQGSEA. The TCR originated in a male donor with ankylosing spondylitis. The chain is encoded by TRBV29-1 joined to TRBJ1-2; the D gene remains uncertain. The sample was synovial fluid, either unsorted or a sorted T cell fraction (not recorded which). The nucleotide sequence reads as follows: TGCAGCGTTGAATTTAACACCTTCTATGGCTACACCTTC. Its translation reads: CSVEFNTFYGYTF. This CDR3, with the reference TRBV29-1 and TRBJ1-2 proteins standing in past its ends, gives the full variable domain SAVISQKPSRDICQRGTSLTIQCQVDSQVTMMFWYRQQPGQSLTLIATANQGSEATYESGFVIDKFPISRPNLTFSTLTVSNMSPEDSSIYLCSVEFNTFYGYTFGSGTRLTVV.